This TCR beta chain stems from a study of blood T cell repertoires in COVID-19. Study-level information: The cDNA or gDNA used as material had been derived from T cells, B-cell-depleted T cells, or PBMCs.

This clone came up a few times. Method: immunoSEQ multiplex PCR; TCRdb's copy keeps in-frame clones and lacks some. The sample consists of 180,000 or so clones, more than 75% of them appearing once. This CDR3 has 18 residues. With V trimmed by 0 bases and J by 5 bases, 10 bases remained unmatched. Sequencing was performed on peripheral blood. This clonotype originated in a person aged 65 to 85 with COVID-19, enrolled during active disease. V and J are TRBV23-1 and TRBJ1-6; TRBD1 matches 7 bases. TRBV23-1 is an open reading frame whose function is uncertain. CDR3 DNA sequence: TGCGCCAGCAGTCAATCAGTTCGGGCAGGGGGACATAATTCACCCCTCCACTTT. Amino acids: CASSQSVRAGGHNSPLHF.